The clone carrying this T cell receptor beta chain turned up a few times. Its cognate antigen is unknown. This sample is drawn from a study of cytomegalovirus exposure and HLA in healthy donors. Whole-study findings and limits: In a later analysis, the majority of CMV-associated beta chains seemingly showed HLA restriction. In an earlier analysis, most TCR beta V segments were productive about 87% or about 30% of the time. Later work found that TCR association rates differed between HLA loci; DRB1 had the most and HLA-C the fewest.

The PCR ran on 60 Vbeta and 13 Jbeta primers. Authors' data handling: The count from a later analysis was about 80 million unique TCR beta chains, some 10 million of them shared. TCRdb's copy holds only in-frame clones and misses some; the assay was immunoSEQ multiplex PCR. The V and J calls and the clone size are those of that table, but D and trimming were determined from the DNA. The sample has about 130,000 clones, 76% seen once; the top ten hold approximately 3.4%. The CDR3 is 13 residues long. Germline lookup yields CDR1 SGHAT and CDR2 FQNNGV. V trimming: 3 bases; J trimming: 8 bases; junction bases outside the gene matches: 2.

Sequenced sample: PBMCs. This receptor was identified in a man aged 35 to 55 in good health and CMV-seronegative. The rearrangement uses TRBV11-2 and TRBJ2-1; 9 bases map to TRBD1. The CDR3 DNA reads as TGTGCCAGCAGCTTGGACAGGGGTTATGAGCAGTTCTTC. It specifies CASSLDRGYEQFF.